This T cell receptor beta chain was identified during a study of cytomegalovirus exposure and HLA in healthy donors (dated by TCRdb to the late 2010s). For the wider study: According to a later analysis, the 120 or so validation repertoires were produced on the same platform as the roughly 720 repertoires of the first cohort. The study aimed to test whether signatures of past pathogen exposure could be identified by cataloging public T cell receptors. Besides the first cohort of about 730 subjects, a separate validation cohort made up of some 110 different subjects was used. To predict cytomegalovirus infection status, the study combined high-throughput TCR immunosequencing, statistical association of individual TCRs with disease status, and machine learning. Study-level results and caveats: The validation cohort had no HLA typing available for a later analysis, so co-occurrence within that cohort was assessed over all 120 or so repertoires. While some public TCRs were present in many individuals, most TCR sequences turned up only very rarely across donors. The study listed 164 TCR beta chains as associated with cytomegalovirus. In vitro tests confirmed that three of the cytomegalovirus-associated TCR beta chains recognize cytomegalovirus antigens. The authors suggested that the approach could potentially be generalized to other disease states and immunological phenotypes. The classifier was reported to diagnose cytomegalovirus status with high specificity and sensitivity in both the original and validation cohorts. In a later analysis, TCRs clustered in the first cohort were found to also tend to co-occur in the roughly 110 validation repertoires, with 94% of cluster scores above 0.

Looking up the germline V gene yields CDR1 MNHEY and CDR2 SVGAGI. Trimming removed 4 bases from V and 3 bases from J, leaving 10 bases between the germline ends. Taken from cysteine to phenylalanine, the CDR3 has 15 residues. Just CDR3 DNA is preserved here, 45 bases in frame from base 1. Notes on this clone: This receptor's antigen is unknown. No quality values exist for individual bases; no much larger clone is one base distant.

Separate from the approximately 700-subject first cohort, the validation cohort of over 90 subjects was the group to which the donors belonged. The library was built by means of the immunoSEQ multiplex PCR assay. In the original analysis: A statistical classification framework was built for diagnosing cytomegalovirus status from the catalog of TCR beta chain sequences. Not all clones reach the TCRdb copy of this immuneACCESS table, which keeps in-frame sequences only. Checked studies attribute under half of the gap to unresolved V genes and leave the rest unexplained. V and J calls and clone size come straight from that table; D and trimming were deduced from the DNA. The sample contains 65,000 to 90,000 clones, approximately 90% of them found a single time. Of the sample, around 4% is held by the ten largest clones.

Sequencing was performed on PBMCs. The rearranged segments are TRBV6-5 and TRBJ2-6, with TRBD1 perhaps the D gene, on 6 matching bases. This TCR was sampled from a woman between 18 and 29 years old in good health and CMV-seropositive. This receptor carries the CDR3 CASSSRDIGANVLTF. The nucleotide sequence reads as follows: TGTGCCAGCAGTTCTCGGGACATTGGGGCCAACGTCCTGACTTTC.